A single sample gave rise to the 19 T cell receptor beta chains below, sequenced in a study of T cell responses to AZD1222 COVID-19 vaccine. This table comes from immunoSEQ multiplex PCR, and its TCRdb copy is limited to in-frame clones, with some not included. The table includes roughly 150,000 clones, 70% to 90% detected once. This specimen consisted of peripheral blood, obtained on day 0 of AZD1222 vaccination. These receptors were taken from an adult in good health.

This clone was found a few times. The chain couples TRBV4-1 to TRBJ1-6; D gene uncertain. The CDR3 has 16 amino acids. V lost 0 bases and J 10 bases, leaving 16 bases between the germline ends. The germline CDR1 and CDR2 sequences are MGHRA and YSYEKL. The CDR3 nucleotides are TGCGCCAGCAGCCAAGATTTCGGTGGATGGAGGTCACCCCTCCACTTT. It specifies CASSQDFGGWRSPLHF.

The chain has TRBV11-2 and TRBJ2-7, with D possibly being TRBD1 (5 bases). This CDR3 region has 15 residues. Looked up from germline, CDR1 is SGHAT and CDR2 is FQNNGV. Trimming took off 2 bases at V and 1 base at J, with 12 bases between the two ends. The CDR3 DNA reads TGTGCCAGCAGCTTAATGCAGGGCCTTTCCTACGAGCAGTACTTC. Protein sequence: CASSLMQGLSYEQYF.

The chain combines TRBV5-6 with TRBJ1-1; 12 bases align to TRBD1. The CDR3 totals 18 residues. Unmatched junction bases numbered 12, after V lost 2 bases and J lost 4 bases. Germline CDR1 SGHDT, CDR2 YYEEEE. The CDR3 DNA reads TGTGCCAGCAGCTTTTCCCCGGGACAGGGGGCCGAGGGCACTGAAGCTTTCTTT. This translates into CASSFSPGQGAEGTEAFF.

The chain is built from TRBV9 and TRBJ1-3, with D possibly TRBD1 on 5 matching bases. Germline lookup yields CDR1 SGDLS and CDR2 YYNGEE. The CDR3 contains 16 residues. V gave up 0 bases and J gave up 6 bases, with 16 bases separating them. CDR3 DNA: TGTGCCAGCAGCGTAGATCCTCGGGGGGGTGAAAACACCATATATTTT. Translated: CASSVDPRGGENTIYF.

This clone has only a few counts. The chain carries TRBV7-6 and TRBJ2-1, with 9 bases aligning to TRBD2. This CDR3 contains 14 residues. V trimming: 3 bases; J trimming: 8 bases; junction bases outside the gene matches: 5. Looked up from germline, CDR1 is SGHVS and CDR2 is FNYEAQ. The CDR3 coding sequence is TGTGCCAGCAGCTTTGGCGGGGGGGCCTATGAGCAGTTCTTC. Protein: CASSFGGGAYEQFF.

The V and J genes are TRBV21-1 and TRBJ1-5. TRBV21-1 is a documented pseudogene. This CDR3 region has 16 residues. In DNA, the CDR3 is TGTGCCAGCAGCAGAGTCGCGGGGAGGCAAGATCAGCCCCAGCATTTT. As protein: CASSRVAGRQDQPQHF.

J is TRBJ1-1 and V is TRBV18, with 9 bases matching TRBD1. The CDR3 loop spans 14 amino acids. Germline-derived CDR1 and CDR2 are KGHSH and LQKENI. V gave up 5 bases and J gave up 0 bases; unmatched junction bases: 1. The CDR3 spells CASSGDRVNTEAFF. DNA of the CDR3: TGTGCCAGCTCAGGGGACAGGGTGAACACTGAAGCTTTCTTT.

This clone has more than one count but fewer than ten. V usage is TRBV7-9 and J usage is TRBJ1-6, with TRBD1 as a possible D gene (5 bases). This CDR3 contains 15 residues. V dropped 0 bases and J dropped 14 bases, with 17 bases sitting between them. Germline lookup yields CDR1 SEHNR and CDR2 FQNEAQ (reference sequence). The CDR3 coding sequence is TGTGCCAGCAGCTTAGCCGGGGGAGGGGCGTGGGCCCTCCACTTT. Translating gives CASSLAGGGAWALHF.

The chain recombines TRBV7-2 with TRBJ2-3, with D possibly being TRBD2 (7 bases). Trimming removed 1 base at V and 4 bases at J, with 12 bases between. CDR1 SGHTA and CDR2 FQGNSA come from the germline V gene. The CDR3 extends over 15 amino acids. The CDR3 region has the DNA TGTGCCAGCAGCTTAGGCGGGGGCTGGGCAGATACGCAGTATTTT. Its protein is CASSLGGGWADTQYF.

The V and J genes are TRBV7-8 and TRBJ1-3; a weak D match, TRBD1 (5 bases). The CDR3 spans 14 residues. Germline V gene lookup returns CDR1 SGHVS and CDR2 FQNEAQ. Between the trimmed V and J ends, which lost 7 bases and 4 bases, there was a span of 14 bases. CDR3 DNA sequence: TGTGCCAGCAACCATGAGAGGGGAGGAAACACCATATATTTT. This codes for CASNHERGGNTIYF. Filled out from reference TRBV7-8 and TRBJ1-3, the complete variable domain reads GAGVSQSPRYKVAKRGQDVALRCDPISGHVSLFWYQQALGQGPEFLTYFQNEAQLDKSGLPSDRFFAERPEGSVSTLKIQRTQQEDSAVYLCASNHERGGNTIYFGEGSWLTVV.

V usage is TRBV5-8 and J usage is TRBJ2-4; TRBD2 is a possible D gene (5 bases). The CDR3 has 15 residues. In germline, CDR1 is SGHTS, CDR2 YDEGEE. The V and J ends lost 0 bases and 9 bases respectively, with 16 bases between them. CDR3 sequence: CASSLDSSLLGIQYF. The CDR3 region has the DNA TGTGCCAGCAGCTTGGACTCATCATTACTAGGCATTCAGTACTTC.

The J gene is TRBJ1-2, the V gene TRBV5-4, with unresolved D. The CDR3 sequence is 15 residues long. Per germline, CDR1 SGHNT and CDR2 YYREEE (reference sequence). Trimming cost V 3 bases and J 8 bases, with 20 bases left between them. The CDR3 DNA sequence: TGTGCCAGCAGCTCGGTCGGGAGGGCAGGCGGCGGCTACACCTTC. As protein: CASSSVGRAGGGYTF.

This chain links TRBV11-2 with TRBJ1-3, with 8 bases aligning to TRBD1. The V gene's germline CDR1 is SGHAT and CDR2 FQNNGV. V was clipped by 4 bases and J by 4 bases; unmatched bases: 6. The CDR3 is 15 amino acids. CDR3 residues: CASSYQTGEGNTIYF. CDR3 coding DNA: TGTGCCAGCAGCTACCAGACAGGGGAGGGAAACACCATATATTTT.

The gene calls are TRBV9 and TRBJ1-3, with D uncertain. The CDR3 spans 13 residues. CDR1 and CDR2 (germline): SGDLS, YYNGEE. Between the trimmed V and J ends, which lost 0 bases and 2 bases, there was a span of 3 bases. The CDR3 sequence: CASSVVPGNTIYF. CDR3 DNA: TGTGCCAGCAGCGTAGTTCCTGGAAACACCATATATTTT.

This clone occurred once. The chain carries TRBV6-5 and TRBJ1-1; a weak D match, TRBD1 (6 bases). The CDR3 has 15 residues. In germline, CDR1 is MNHEY, CDR2 SVGAGI. Deletions cut 4 bases from V and 4 bases from J, with 16 bases between. CDR3 loop: CASSSIQGGGTEAFF. CDR3 DNA sequence: TGTGCCAGCAGTTCGATACAGGGTGGGGGCACTGAAGCTTTCTTT.

CDR3 region: CAWGQGWYEQYF. CDR3 sequence (DNA): TGTGCCTGGGGACAGGGGTGGTACGAGCAGTACTTC. J is TRBJ2-7 and V is TRBV30; 9 nucleotides agree with TRBD1. Per the germline V gene, CDR1 is GTSNPN and CDR2 is SVGIG (reference sequence). The CDR3 length is 12 residues. Trimming removed 5 bases from V and 4 bases from J; junction bases left unmatched: 3.

The CDR3 DNA follows: TGTGCCAGCAGCCAAGACTTATACAATGAGCAGTTCTTC. It is translated as CASSQDLYNEQFF. This chain connects TRBV14 to TRBJ2-1; no firm D call. The ends were cut back, 0 bases at V and 4 bases at J, with 4 bases in the middle. CDR1 and CDR2 from the germline V gene are SGHDN and FVKESK. The CDR3 consists of 13 residues. The full variable domain, in which reference TRBV14 and TRBJ2-1 provide the parts outside the CDR3, is EAGVTQFPSHSVIEKGQTVTLRCDPISGHDNLYWYRRVMGKEIKFLLHFVKESKQDESGMPNNRFLAERTGGTYSTLKVQPAELEDSGVYFCASSQDLYNEQFFGPGTRLTVL.

V usage is TRBV27 and J usage is TRBJ2-1; the match to TRBD1 covers 7 bases. V gave up 0 bases and J gave up 0 bases; unmatched junction bases: 5. CDR3 length: 17 amino acids. In germline, CDR1 is MNHEY, CDR2 SMNVEV (reference sequence). The CDR3 here is CASSLSGTAYSYNEQFF. The CDR3 coding sequence is TGTGCCAGCAGTTTATCGGGGACAGCGTACTCCTACAATGAGCAGTTCTTC.

V gene TRBV5-1 combines with J gene TRBJ2-1, with a tentative D call TRBD2 (6 bases). CDR1 is SGHRS and CDR2 is YFSETQ in the germline V gene. V shed 4 bases and J shed 7 bases, with 21 bases lying between them. The CDR3 is 16 residues long. Written as DNA, the CDR3 is TGCGCCAGCAGCCCAACATTGGCGCGGGATGTAAATGAGCAGTTCTTC. It encodes CASSPTLARDVNEQFF.